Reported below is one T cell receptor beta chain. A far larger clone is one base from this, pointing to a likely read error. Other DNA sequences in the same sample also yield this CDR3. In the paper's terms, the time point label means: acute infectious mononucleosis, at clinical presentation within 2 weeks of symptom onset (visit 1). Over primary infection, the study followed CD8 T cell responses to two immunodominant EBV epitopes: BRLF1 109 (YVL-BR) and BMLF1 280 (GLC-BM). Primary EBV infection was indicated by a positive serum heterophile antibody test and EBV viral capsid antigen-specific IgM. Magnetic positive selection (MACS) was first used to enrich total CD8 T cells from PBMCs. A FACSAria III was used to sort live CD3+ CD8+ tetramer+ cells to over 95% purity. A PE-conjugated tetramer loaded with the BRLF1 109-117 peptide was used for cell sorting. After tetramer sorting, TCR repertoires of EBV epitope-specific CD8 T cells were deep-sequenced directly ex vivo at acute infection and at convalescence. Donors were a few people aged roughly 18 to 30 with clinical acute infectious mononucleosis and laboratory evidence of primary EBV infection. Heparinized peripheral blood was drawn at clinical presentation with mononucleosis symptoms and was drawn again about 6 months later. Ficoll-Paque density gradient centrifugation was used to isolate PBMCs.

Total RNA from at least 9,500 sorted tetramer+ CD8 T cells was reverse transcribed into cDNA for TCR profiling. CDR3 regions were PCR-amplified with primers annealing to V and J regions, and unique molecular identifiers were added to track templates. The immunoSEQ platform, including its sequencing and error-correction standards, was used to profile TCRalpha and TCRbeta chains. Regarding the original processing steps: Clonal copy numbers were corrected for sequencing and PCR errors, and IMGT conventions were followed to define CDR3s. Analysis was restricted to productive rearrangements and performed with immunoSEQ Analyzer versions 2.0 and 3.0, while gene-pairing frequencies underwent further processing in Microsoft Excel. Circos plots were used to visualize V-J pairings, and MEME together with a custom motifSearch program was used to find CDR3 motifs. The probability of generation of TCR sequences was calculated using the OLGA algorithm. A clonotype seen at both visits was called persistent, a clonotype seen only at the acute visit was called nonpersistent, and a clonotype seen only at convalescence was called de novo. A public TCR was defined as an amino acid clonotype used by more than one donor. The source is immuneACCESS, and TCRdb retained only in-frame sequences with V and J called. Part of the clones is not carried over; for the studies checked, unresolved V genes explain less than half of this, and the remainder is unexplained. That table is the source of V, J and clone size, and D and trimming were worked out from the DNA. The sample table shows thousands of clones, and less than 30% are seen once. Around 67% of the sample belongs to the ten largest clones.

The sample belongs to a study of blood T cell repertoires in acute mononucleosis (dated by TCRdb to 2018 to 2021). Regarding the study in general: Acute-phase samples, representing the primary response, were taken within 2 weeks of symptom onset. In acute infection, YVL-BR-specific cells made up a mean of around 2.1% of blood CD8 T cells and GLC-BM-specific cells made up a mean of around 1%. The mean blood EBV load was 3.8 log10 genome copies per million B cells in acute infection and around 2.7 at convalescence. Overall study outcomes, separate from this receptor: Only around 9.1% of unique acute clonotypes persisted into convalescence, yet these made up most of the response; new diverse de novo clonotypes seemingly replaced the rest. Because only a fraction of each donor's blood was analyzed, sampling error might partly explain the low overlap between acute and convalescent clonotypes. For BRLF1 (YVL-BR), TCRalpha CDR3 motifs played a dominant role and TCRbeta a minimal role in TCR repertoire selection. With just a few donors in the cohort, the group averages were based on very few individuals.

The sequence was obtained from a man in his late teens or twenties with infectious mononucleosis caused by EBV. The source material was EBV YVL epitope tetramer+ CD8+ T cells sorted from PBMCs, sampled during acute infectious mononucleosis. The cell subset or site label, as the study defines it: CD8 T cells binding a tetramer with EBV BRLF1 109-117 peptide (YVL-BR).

Here is the DNA: TGTGCCAGCAGTGCCCTACTTGGGTCAGCGTCGACGCTGTATTTT. Its protein reads: CASSALLGSASTLYF. This sequence uses TRBV6-5 and TRBJ2-3, with the D gene not confidently named. From the cysteine through the phenylalanine, the CDR3 covers 15 amino acids. The sequence is cut down to CDR3 DNA, 45 bases in frame from base 1. CDR1 and CDR2, per the germline V gene, are MNHEY and SVGAGI.